The 14 T cell receptor beta chains below all came from one sample that was sequenced in a study of lymphopenia after photon versus proton radiotherapy. Method: immunoSEQ multiplex PCR; TCRdb's copy keeps in-frame clones and lacks some. The data contain fewer than 20,000 clones, more than 90% of them singletons. The sequenced sample was peripheral blood, obtained from a patient treated with photon-based radiotherapy. All receptors derive from a woman in her thirties or forties with cholangiocarcinoma.

The V and J genes are TRBV11-2 and TRBJ2-2; D uncertain. Trimming stripped 4 bases from V and 0 bases from J, with 15 bases between. CDR3 length: 17 amino acids. Germline lookup yields CDR1 SGHAT and CDR2 FQNNGV. The CDR3 sequence is CASSSRRSGANTGELFF. The DNA for the CDR3 is TGTGCCAGCAGCTCACGTAGGTCAGGAGCGAACACCGGGGAGCTGTTTTTT.

The CDR3 reads CAWSEGNKGLQHF. CDR3 bases: TGTGCCTGGAGTGAGGGCAACAAAGGTCTCCAGCATTTT. The chain joins TRBV30 to TRBJ1-5; D is uncertain. The CDR3 contains 13 residues. Trimming removed 1 base at V and 12 bases at J, with 16 bases between. CDR1 is GTSNPN, CDR2 SVGIG, per germline (reference sequence).

The rearrangement uses TRBV6-6 and TRBJ1-5, with no clear D. CDR3 size: 14 residues. The V end lost 2 bases, the J end lost 5 bases, and 10 bases lay between the germline ends. Germline V gene lookup returns CDR1 MNHNY and CDR2 SVGAGI (reference sequence). The chain's CDR3 is CASSYMGIDQPQHF. As DNA, the CDR3 is TGTGCCAGCAGTTACATGGGGATTGATCAGCCCCAGCATTTT.

CDR3 sequence: CASSLGTGGRMVTEAFF. Written as DNA, the CDR3 is TGTGCCAGCAGCCTCGGGACAGGGGGGAGGATGGTCACTGAAGCTTTCTTT. The rearrangement joins TRBV5-6 to TRBJ1-1; 11 bases align to TRBD1. Germline assignment: CDR1 SGHDT and CDR2 YYEEEE. The CDR3 has 17 amino acids. Losses at the gene ends were 4 bases for V and 4 bases for J; bases not matched to a gene: 12.

The J gene is TRBJ2-7, the V gene TRBV7-9; tentatively, D is TRBD1 (7 bases). The V and J ends lost 5 bases and 2 bases respectively, with 19 bases between them. The CDR3 is 16 residues long. In germline, CDR1 is SEHNR, CDR2 FQNEAQ (reference sequence). CDR3 region: CASSPRRGQNTYEQYF. Here the CDR3 DNA reads TGTGCCAGCAGCCCTAGGAGGGGACAGAACACCTACGAGCAGTACTTC.

This rearrangement joins TRBV6-1 to TRBJ2-3; possible D gene TRBD2, 7 bases. V lost 7 bases and J lost 2, with 16 bases in between. The CDR3 length is 15 residues. Germline values: CDR1 MNHNS, CDR2 SASEGT. The CDR3: CASTVGGGNTDTQYF. DNA for the CDR3: TGTGCCAGCACCGTAGGGGGGGGCAACACAGATACGCAGTATTTT.

V is TRBV2 and J is TRBJ2-3, with 14 bases that match TRBD2. Trimming at V came to 7 bases and at J to 3 bases, leaving 3 bases not matched to a gene. The CDR3 runs 15 residues. From germline, CDR1 is SNHLY and CDR2 FYNNEI. The CDR3 DNA reads as TGTGCCAGCAAGGGGACTAGCGGGAGTACAGATACGCAGTATTTT. Translation gives CASKGTSGSTDTQYF.

Concerning this clone itself: The junction differs from germline at one of its ends, possibly a read error. The chain uses TRBV29-1 and TRBJ1-2; unclear D gene. The CDR3 is 11 residues long. Germline V gene sequence: CDR1 SQVTM, CDR2 ANQGSEA. CDR3 protein: CSVDQICDGCF. The CDR3 DNA sequence: TGCAGCGTTGATCAAATCTGTGACGGATGCTTC.

The gene calls are TRBV5-6 and TRBJ1-6; D is unclear. The CDR3 is 15 residues long. CDR1 SGHDT and CDR2 YYEEEE come from the germline V gene. The V end was cut by 2 bases, the J end by 10 bases, with 16 bases between. CDR3 residues: CASSFRALGPSPLHF. The CDR3 DNA is TGTGCCAGCAGCTTTAGGGCTCTGGGCCCCTCACCCCTCCACTTT.

J is TRBJ1-6 and V is TRBV9; a weak D match, TRBD1 (6 bases). From germline, CDR1 is SGDLS and CDR2 YYNGEE. The V end was cut by 4 bases, the J end by 3 bases, with 17 bases between. This CDR3 spans 17 amino acids. CDR3 region: CASSSQGGVFYNSPLHF. The CDR3 nucleotides read TGTGCCAGCAGCTCCCAAGGGGGGGTGTTCTATAATTCACCCCTCCACTTT.

J is TRBJ2-1 and V is TRBV5-8; D gene ambiguous. The V end was cut by 2 bases, the J end by 0 bases, with 9 bases between. The CDR3 sequence is 15 residues long. Germline CDR1 is SGHTS and CDR2 is YDEGEE. CDR3 amino acids: CASSFSAFSYNEQFF. Here the CDR3 DNA reads TGTGCCAGCAGCTTTTCCGCATTCTCCTACAATGAGCAGTTCTTC.

The V gene is TRBV6-1, the J gene TRBJ1-3; D unclear. This CDR3 is 14 amino acids long. Deletions cut 6 bases from V and 0 bases from J, with 9 bases between. Germline assignment: CDR1 MNHNS and CDR2 SASEGT. This chain's CDR3 is CASRGLSSGNTIYF. The CDR3 DNA reads TGTGCCAGCAGGGGCCTGAGCTCTGGAAACACCATATATTTT.

V gene TRBV7-9 combines with J gene TRBJ1-6, with 9 bases matching TRBD1. Germline V CDR1 and CDR2: SEHNR, FQNEAQ (reference sequence). V was clipped by 7 bases and J by 7 bases; unmatched bases: 5. The CDR3 runs 14 residues. The CDR3 bases are TGTGCCAGCACCCTGGGACAGGGCAATTCACCCCTCCACTTT. Its translation: CASTLGQGNSPLHF. The entire variable domain, with the rest obtained from reference TRBV7-9 and TRBJ1-6, is as follows: DTGVSQNPRHKITKRGQNVTFRCDPISEHNRLYWYRQTLGQGPEFLTYFQNEAQLEKSRLLSDRFSAERPKGSFSTLEIQRTEQGDSAMYLCASTLGQGNSPLHFGNGTRLTVT.

The J gene is TRBJ1-5, the V gene TRBV5-6, with TRBD1 matching over 7 bases. V shed 4 bases and J 6 bases; nucleotides not matched to a gene: 13. Per germline, CDR1 SGHDT and CDR2 YYEEEE. This CDR3 has 16 amino acids. CDR3 protein: CASSLRGTGVGQPQHF. CDR3 coding DNA: TGTGCCAGCAGCCTGAGAGGAACAGGGGTCGGTCAGCCCCAGCATTTT. The whole variable domain, filled in from reference TRBV5-6 and TRBJ1-5, reads DAGVTQSPTHLIKTRGQQVTLRCSPKSGHDTVSWYQQALGQGPQFIFQYYEEEERQRGNFPDRFSGHQFPNYSSELNVNALLLGDSALYLCASSLRGTGVGQPQHFGDGTRLSIL.